This T cell receptor (beta chain) stems from a study of CD8 T cells in Susac syndrome (dated by TCRdb to between 2017 and 2020). Broadly, across the study: Repertoire sequencing was used to test whether CD8+ T cell activation and differentiation in Susac syndrome was antigen driven. The study compared CD8+ T cell repertoire clonality among 12 healthy donors, some 14 Susac syndrome patients and about 16 multiple sclerosis patients. Paper-wide results and their limitations: The number of individuals in the TCR sequencing and HLA analysis was acknowledged as relatively small.

RNA was extracted using the RNeasy kit, and roughly 0.45 to 1 microgram was reverse transcribed with random hexamers. The immunoSEQ multiplex PCR assay, which covers 54 Vbeta and 13 Jbeta segments, was used to amplify TCR beta CDR3 regions. Bias from PCR amplification was corrected by using a synthetic template baseline for primer optimization and for computational correction. As for the authors' bioinformatics: Only productive sequences were kept, with reads annotated to V, D and J genes according to IMGT and analyzed in immunoSEQ Analyzer. Clonality was computed as one minus Shannon entropy normalized by log2 of the number of productive unique sequences. For each patient and control, public and private clones were evaluated within the 100 most prevalent clones. Clones were defined as Susac-specific when absent from the healthy and MS cohorts, from roughly 1,100 published viral clones and from other ImmuneACCESS disease sequences. The public reads were reanalyzed by TCRdb: fastp trimming at Q25, MiXCR alignment, in-frame beta chains only. Under each unique CDR3 protein, matching rows form one entry showing the most common genes and DNA. The V and J calls come from TCRdb's annotation, not from the publication. This sample has around 270,000 distinct CDR3 sequences in its table, and approximately 90% of those were observed once. The ten largest account for 0.18% of the sample.

This clonotype was detected once. The antigen this receptor binds is unknown. Base qualities are not at hand, and no much larger clone is one base apart. Weak support is all one read offers. Peripheral blood CD8+ and CD4+ T cells from healthy donors, Susac syndrome patients and multiple sclerosis patients were profiled using high-throughput TCR beta sequencing. Multiple sclerosis controls were treatment-naive patients with stable or active relapsing-remitting disease fulfilling revised McDonald criteria. CD8+ TEMRA cells were enriched by FACS, while bulk CD8+ and CD4+ T cells were purified by magnetic negative isolation. Blood was drawn into EDTA tubes, processed within 24 hours, and PBMCs were isolated by density gradient centrifugation. PBMCs intended for TCR sequencing were frozen in liquid nitrogen and were later thawed in a 37 degrees C water bath. Purity of sorted or isolated CD4+, CD8+ and CD8+ TEMRA cells was at least 90%.

Including cysteine and phenylalanine, the CDR3 has 18 amino acids. The read is trimmed to its CDR3 DNA, 54 bases read in frame from base 1. V is cut by 1 base and J by 1 base, and the space between the germline ends is 20 bases. Reading the germline V gene gives CDR1 SGHDT and CDR2 YYEEEE. The V and J segments used are TRBV5-6 and TRBJ1-2, with the D gene not confidently named. This clonotype was obtained from a human donor with multiple sclerosis. Specimen: CD8+ T cells from PBMCs. The CDR3 region has the sequence CASSLSRLGQALNYGYTF. The bases read TGTGCCAGCAGCTTGTCCCGCCTCGGGCAGGCACTTAACTATGGCTACACCTTC. With all but the CDR3 taken from the reference TRBV5-6 and TRBJ1-2 genes, the full variable domain is: DAGVTQSPTHLIKTRGQQVTLRCSPKSGHDTVSWYQQALGQGPQFIFQYYEEEERQRGNFPDRFSGHQFPNYSSELNVNALLLGDSALYLCASSLSRLGQALNYGYTFGSGTRLTVV.